This T cell receptor (beta chain) emerged from a study of immune characterization of retroperitoneal liposarcoma. The ends lost 3 bases at V and 6 bases at J; junction bases unmatched: 10. Germline CDR1 SGHVS, CDR2 FNYEAQ. CDR3 size: 16 residues. Each CDR3 protein is one row after TCRdb ran MiXCR on the PCR reads. The sample has some 11,000 distinct CDR3 sequences, about 46% seen once. The sequenced material came from tumor tissue. The genes are TRBV7-6 and TRBJ2-1; 8 bases line up with TRBD1. This clonotype was sampled from a female donor with retroperitoneal liposarcoma. The CDR3 region has the DNA TGTGCCAGCAGCTTTTTGACAGGGGATGCATTCAATGAGCAGTTCTTC. It specifies CASSFLTGDAFNEQFF.